The rows below give T cell receptor beta chains drawn from one sample of a study of cytomegalovirus exposure and HLA in healthy donors. Generated by immunoSEQ multiplex PCR, the TCRdb table keeps only in-frame clones and is missing some. Here the sample spans about 220,000 clones, 82% being singletons. Sequences were obtained from PBMCs. Every receptor here comes from a man aged 35 to 55 in good health and CMV-seropositive. The CDR3 runs from the conserved cysteine through the conserved F or W. The D gene is left open where the match is weak. A clone size is listed for some rows: how often the clone was seen (once, few, many), or a class if it is expanded.

J gene,V gene,clone size,D gene,CDR3 DNA,CDR3 protein
TRBJ2-3,TRBV5-1,.,TRBD2,TGCGCCAGCAGCTTGGAACTAGCGGGAGCAGATACGCAGTATTTT,CASSLELAGADTQYF
TRBJ2-3,TRBV5-1,few,TRBD1,TGCGCCAGCAGCTTGGACAGGGGGCCGGGCACAGATACGCAGTATTTT,CASSLDRGPGTDTQYF
TRBJ1-1,TRBV5-1,.,.,TGCGCCAGCTTCCCGGGGGGAGGGAACACTGAAGCTTTCTTT,CASFPGGGNTEAFF
TRBJ1-2,TRBV27,.,.,TGTGCCAGCACCCAGACCCCACAGGCGTCCCTATTAGGCTACACCTTC,CASTQTPQASLLGYTF
TRBJ1-2,TRBV9,few,TRBD1,TGTGCCAGCAGCCCGACGGACAGGGGAGTCTATGGCTACACCTTC,CASSPTDRGVYGYTF
TRBJ1-1,TRBV5-4,few,.,TGTGCCAGCAGCTTGTTGGGGGCTTTGAACACTGAAGCTTTCTTT,CASSLLGALNTEAFF
TRBJ2-3,TRBV7-3,few,.,TGTGCCAGCAAGCTGGGCGAGAGCACAGATACGCAGTATTTT,CASKLGESTDTQYF
TRBJ2-3,TRBV27,.,TRBD2,TGTGCCAGCAGTCTGGGCGGGACTACCCGAGATACGCAGTATTTT,CASSLGGTTRDTQYF
TRBJ2-4,TRBV5-4,.,.,TGTGCCAGCAGCTTGGCCGGGGGTGGTAAAAACATTCAGTACTTC,CASSLAGGGKNIQYF
TRBJ1-4,TRBV19,.,TRBD1,TGTGCCACACAGGGGGCGGAGGAAAAACTGTTTTTT,CATQGAEEKLFF
TRBJ2-7,TRBV7-9,few,TRBD1,TGTGCCAGCAGCTCCTGGGACAGGAGCCACGAGCAGTACTTC,CASSSWDRSHEQYF
TRBJ1-2,TRBV25-1,once,.,TGTGCCAGCAGTGAATATAGTGAAGGAGTCTATGGCTACACCTTC,CASSEYSEGVYGYTF
TRBJ2-3,TRBV6-1,.,TRBD1,TGTGCCAGCAGTGAAGCCGGACAGGGCACAGATACGCAGTATTTT,CASSEAGQGTDTQYF
TRBJ2-3,TRBV7-3,.,TRBD2,TGTGCCAGCAGCCCCCGGACTAGCGGGAAGACTACAGATACGCAGTATTTT,CASSPRTSGKTTDTQYF